This T cell receptor (beta chain) was captured in a study of T-cell reconstitution after alpha-beta-depleted transplantation in children. Findings and caveats of the study: Reports say that about two months after transplant, the alpha-beta T cells came out of several hundred graft clones that had expanded. From newly produced T cells came most of the T-cell counts and diversity one year after transplant. From surviving recipient T cells and thymic progenitors came the high day-60 TCRbeta diversity observed in some patients.

This CDR3 is built from 15 residues. Germline CDR1 is SEHNR and CDR2 is FQNEAQ (reference sequence). With 4 bases clipped from V and 0 bases from J, the junction kept 3 bases outside the gene matches. A few counts support this clonotype. Its antigen is unidentified. Molecular barcoding with unique molecular identifiers was used for the TCRbeta library. TCRdb reprocessed the PCR reads with MiXCR, giving one entry per CDR3 protein. The table includes hundreds of thousands of distinct CDR3 sequences, about an eighth detected once. Sequenced material: PBMCs, mostly from graft donor cells, taken 360 days after TCRalphabeta/CD19-depleted stem cell transplant. The chain has TRBV7-9 and TRBJ2-7; 10 nucleotides line up with TRBD2. The TCR originated in a male patient aged 10-17 years who had a stem cell transplant for acute myeloid leukemia, so the T cells may come from the graft donor. The CDR3 DNA is TGTGCCAGCAGCTCCCTAGCGGGAGCCTCCTACGAGCAGTACTTC. Its translation: CASSSLAGASYEQYF. Supplemented by reference TRBV7-9 and TRBJ2-7, the full variable domain reads DTGVSQNPRHKITKRGQNVTFRCDPISEHNRLYWYRQTLGQGPEFLTYFQNEAQLEKSRLLSDRFSAERPKGSFSTLEIQRTEQGDSAMYLCASSSLAGASYEQYFGPGTRLTVT.